This record concerns one T cell receptor beta chain sequence. The antigen remains unidentified. This entry belongs to a study of cytomegalovirus exposure and HLA in healthy donors. The PCR made use of 60 Vbeta and 13 Jbeta primers. Here immunoSEQ multiplex PCR was the method, and the copy in TCRdb shows in-frame clones only, minus some. The sample includes more than 200,000 clones, approximately 79% of them seen just once. Study-wide results and limits: Sequencing depth across donors, presence/absence analyses assumed, was roughly uniform. Reports credit the classifier with highly specific, highly sensitive diagnosis of cytomegalovirus status.

This TCR was sampled from a man between 18 and 35 years old in good health and CMV-seronegative. The sample taken for sequencing was PBMCs.

As DNA, the CDR3 is TGTGCCAGCAGACCCGGGGGGAATCCCGGGGAGCTGTTTTTT. Protein sequence: CASRPGGNPGELFF. The chain recombines TRBV27 with TRBJ2-2; 7 bases are a match to TRBD2. With 6 bases clipped from V and 6 bases from J, the junction kept 7 bases outside the gene matches. The CDR3 is 14 residues long. Germline lookup yields CDR1 MNHEY and CDR2 SMNVEV (reference sequence).